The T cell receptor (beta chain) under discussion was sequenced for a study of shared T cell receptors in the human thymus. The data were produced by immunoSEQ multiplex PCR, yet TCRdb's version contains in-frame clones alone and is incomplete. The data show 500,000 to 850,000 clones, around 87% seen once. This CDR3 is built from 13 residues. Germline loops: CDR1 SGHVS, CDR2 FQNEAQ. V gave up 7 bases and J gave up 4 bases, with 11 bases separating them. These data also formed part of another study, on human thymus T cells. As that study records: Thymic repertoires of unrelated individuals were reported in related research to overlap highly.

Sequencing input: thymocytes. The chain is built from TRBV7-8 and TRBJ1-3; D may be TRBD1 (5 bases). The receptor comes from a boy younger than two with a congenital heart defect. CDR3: CASNRGGGNTIYF. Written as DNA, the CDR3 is TGTGCCAGCAATCGGGGGGGAGGAAACACCATATATTTT.